Below, 20 T cell receptor beta chains from the same sample are listed, as sequenced in a study of blood T cell repertoires in COVID-19. Produced via immunoSEQ multiplex PCR; TCRdb's table is partial and in-frame only. The sample has roughly 180,000 clones; approximately 85% are singletons. Input material: peripheral blood. Receptors originate from an older woman with acute or convalescent COVID-19.

The CDR3 loop reads CASSQVGNPNYGYTF. The CDR3 bases are TGTGCCAGCAGCCAAGTGGGCAATCCTAACTATGGCTACACCTTC. The chain uses TRBV14 and TRBJ1-2; D unclear. The CDR3 extends over 15 amino acids. Per germline, CDR1 SGHDN and CDR2 FVKESK. Trimming stripped 1 base from V and 0 bases from J, with 9 bases between.

The chain employs TRBV18 and TRBJ1-1; 9 nucleotides agree with TRBD1. The CDR3 length is 16 residues. Germline trimming cut 6 bases from V and 1 base from J; bases unmatched to any gene: 9. CDR1 is KGHSH, CDR2 LQKENI, per germline. This CDR3 is CASSSGQGTSNTEAFF. The CDR3 bases are TGTGCCAGCTCCTCAGGACAGGGGACATCGAACACTGAAGCTTTCTTT.

The CDR3 DNA sequence: TGCGCCAGCAGCAGCGGACAGGGCGTCACTGAAGCTTTCTTT. Translation: CASSSGQGVTEAFF. This sequence joins TRBV5-1 and TRBJ1-1, with 8 nucleotides matching TRBD1. Germline V lookup: CDR1 SGHRS, CDR2 YFSETQ. The CDR3 sequence is 14 residues long. V gave up 4 bases and J gave up 4 bases; unmatched junction bases: 6.

This chain links TRBV30 with TRBJ1-4; D is perhaps TRBD1 (6 bases). The CDR3 extends over 14 amino acids. The germline V gene encodes CDR1 GTSNPN and CDR2 SVGIG (reference sequence). Between the trimmed V and J ends, which lost 0 bases and 8 bases, there was a span of 13 bases. The CDR3 DNA follows: TGTGCCTGGAGTGTAAGGGGGTTAGGAGAAAAACTGTTTTTT. It encodes CAWSVRGLGEKLFF.

The chain is built from TRBV4-2 and TRBJ1-5; the D gene is possibly TRBD1 (6 bases). The CDR3 covers 14 residues. Trimming took 2 bases from V and 10 from J, leaving 15 bases between them. From germline, CDR1 is LGHNA and CDR2 YNFKEQ. CDR3 sequence reads: CASSQLTGIHPQHF. CDR3 DNA: TGTGCCAGCAGCCAACTCACAGGGATTCATCCCCAGCATTTT.

In its sample, this clone was seen once. The identical CDR3 is also encoded by other nucleotide sequences in the sample. The chain is built from TRBV4-2 and TRBJ1-5, with D maybe TRBD1 (6 bases). Germline lookup yields CDR1 LGHNA and CDR2 YNFKEQ. V was shortened by 0 bases and J by 0 bases, with 12 bases between the two germline ends. The CDR3 is 17 amino acids. The CDR3 loop reads CASSQEGGGDSNQPQHF. Written as DNA, the CDR3 is TGTGCCAGCAGCCAAGAGGGAGGGGGTGATAGCAATCAGCCCCAGCATTTT.

The chain employs TRBV30 and TRBJ1-2, with 7 bases aligning to TRBD1. The trim removed 0 bases at V and 1 base at J, leaving 2 bases unmatched. Germline V gives CDR1 GTSNPN, CDR2 SVGIG (reference sequence). There are 14 residues in the CDR3. The CDR3 region is CAWSVNRGNYGYTF. DNA of the CDR3: TGTGCCTGGAGTGTAAACAGGGGTAACTATGGCTACACCTTC.

The rearrangement uses TRBV9 and TRBJ1-6, with D possibly TRBD1 on 6 matching bases. V lost 0 bases and J lost 5, with 9 bases in between. The germline CDR1 and CDR2 sequences are SGDLS and YYNGEE. This CDR3 contains 15 residues. CDR3 residues: CASSVGTENNSPLHF. CDR3 nucleotide sequence: TGTGCCAGCAGCGTAGGGACAGAAAATAATTCACCCCTCCACTTT.

The chain's CDR3 is CASSRPDRANNYGYTF. Written as DNA, the CDR3 is TGCGCCAGCAGCCGCCCCGACAGGGCTAATAACTATGGCTACACCTTC. The J gene is TRBJ1-2, the V gene TRBV4-1, with 7 bases identical to TRBD1. There are 16 residues in the CDR3. The germline CDR1 and CDR2 sequences are MGHRA and YSYEKL. The V and J ends lost 4 bases and 1 base, in that order; junction bases with no gene match: 9.

The chain employs TRBV6-5 and TRBJ2-1; D not resolved. Germline V lookup: CDR1 MNHEY, CDR2 SVGAGI. The ends were cut back, 2 bases at V and 7 bases at J, with 15 bases in the middle. CDR3 length equals 15 residues. CDR3 loop: CASSYPPPGINEQFF. The CDR3 bases are TGTGCCAGCAGTTACCCTCCGCCCGGTATAAATGAGCAGTTCTTC.

This chain connects TRBV7-9 to TRBJ1-2; perhaps TRBD1 as D (5 bases). Trimming stripped 5 bases from V and 2 bases from J, with 24 bases between. The length of the CDR3 is 18 residues. Germline V gene sequence: CDR1 SEHNR, CDR2 FQNEAQ (reference sequence). This chain's CDR3 is CASSNNRGLTISNYGYTF. CDR3 DNA: TGTGCCAGCAGCAATAATAGGGGCCTGACAATCTCCAACTATGGCTACACCTTC.

This chain uses TRBV28 with TRBJ1-4; TRBD1 might be the D (6 bases). With 2 bases removed from V and 10 bases from J, the gap between germline ends came to 8 bases. In germline, CDR1 is MDHEN, CDR2 SYDVKM. This CDR3 region has 12 residues. CDR3: CASSLQGRKLFF. The CDR3 DNA follows: TGTGCCAGCAGTTTACAGGGGCGAAAACTGTTTTTT. Full variable domain (rest looked up from reference TRBV28 and TRBJ1-4): DVKVTQSSRYLVKRTGEKVFLECVQDMDHENMFWYRQDPGLGLRLIYFSYDVKMKEKGDIPEGYSVSREKKERFSLILESASTNQTSMYLCASSLQGRKLFFGSGTQLSVL.

The chain links TRBV21-1 to TRBJ2-1; the table's TRBD2 call for D was not verified on the DNA. TRBV21-1 counts as a pseudogene. The CDR3 has 16 residues. Here the CDR3 DNA reads TGTGCCAGCAGCAAAACATCTAGCGGGATTAGGAATGAGCAGTTCTTC. As protein: CASSKTSSGIRNEQFF.

The chain is built from TRBV6-5 and TRBJ1-3; 8 bases agree with TRBD1. Trimming cost V 0 bases and J 7 bases; bases outside gene matches: 8. Germline V lookup: CDR1 MNHEY, CDR2 SVGAGI. The CDR3 runs to 16 residues. The chain's CDR3 is CASSYSGAGGRNTIYF. In DNA, the CDR3 is TGTGCCAGCAGTTACTCGGGGGCAGGGGGCAGGAACACCATATATTTT.

The rearrangement joins TRBV15 to TRBJ2-1; D perhaps matches TRBD2 (5 bases). Trimming took off 4 bases at V and 10 bases at J, with 8 bases between the two ends. Per the germline V gene, CDR1 is LNHNV and CDR2 is YYDKDF (reference sequence). The CDR3 has 11 amino acids. The CDR3: CATSKGLEQFF. As DNA, the CDR3 is TGTGCCACCAGCAAAGGACTGGAGCAGTTCTTC.

CDR3 amino acids: CASSPPGAGGSGELFF. The DNA for the CDR3 is TGTGCCAGCAGTCCCCCTGGTGCGGGCGGGAGCGGGGAGCTGTTTTTT. The rearrangement uses TRBV7-9 and TRBJ2-2; TRBD2 aligns across 7 bases. CDR3 length equals 16 residues. Germline assignment: CDR1 SEHNR and CDR2 FQNEAQ (reference sequence). With 6 bases clipped from V and 7 bases from J, the junction kept 14 bases outside the gene matches.

The chain joins TRBV5-1 to TRBJ2-2, with 7 bases fitting TRBD2. Looked up from germline, CDR1 is SGHRS and CDR2 is YFSETQ. This CDR3 is built from 15 residues. V gave up 2 bases and J gave up 1 base; unmatched junction bases: 2. This chain's CDR3 is CASSLAGLNTGELFF. CDR3 nucleotides: TGCGCCAGCAGCTTAGCGGGATTGAACACCGGGGAGCTGTTTTTT.

The genes are TRBV6-5 and TRBJ1-2; 9 nucleotides agree with TRBD1. With V trimmed by 5 bases and J by 6 bases, 7 bases remained unmatched. Germline V CDR1 and CDR2: MNHEY, SVGAGI. The CDR3 has 14 residues. The CDR3 nucleotides are TGTGCCAGCAGTACCGGGACAGGGAGGCATGGCTACACCTTC. Amino acids: CASSTGTGRHGYTF.

The chain recombines TRBV6-2 or TRBV6-3 with TRBJ2-1, with D possibly being TRBD1 (5 bases). Trimming removed 0 bases at V and 0 bases at J, with 12 bases between. This CDR3 is built from 17 residues. Germline assignment: CDR1 MNHEY and CDR2 SVGEGT. CDR3 bases: TGTGCCAGCAGTTACTCGGTGGGGCCCATCTCCTACAATGAGCAGTTCTTC. Protein sequence: CASSYSVGPISYNEQFF.

This clone was seen a few times. V gene TRBV14 combines with J gene TRBJ1-2; D not certain. This CDR3 contains 13 residues. V was clipped by 0 bases and J by 5 bases, with 7 bases between them. Germline loops: CDR1 SGHDN, CDR2 FVKESK. The CDR3 nucleotides are TGTGCCAGCAGCCAAGACGCGGGGTATGGCTACACCTTC. Translated, it gives CASSQDAGYGYTF. Together with reference TRBV14 and TRBJ1-2, the CDR3 gives the full variable domain: EAGVTQFPSHSVIEKGQTVTLRCDPISGHDNLYWYRRVMGKEIKFLLHFVKESKQDESGMPNNRFLAERTGGTYSTLKVQPAELEDSGVYFCASSQDAGYGYTFGSGTRLTVV.